These T cell receptor beta chains were read from a single sample in a study of blood T cells in healthy people across ages. TCRdb re-derived calls from the 5' RACE reads in MiXCR, one entry per CDR3 protein. The top ten clones hold approximately 15% of a sample with roughly 680,000 distinct CDR3 sequences, around 50% of them seen once. Sequenced material: blood. These receptors all come from a woman of 80 years or more in good health. The CDR3 runs from the conserved cysteine through the conserved F or W. A D gene is named only where the DNA matches it firmly. Some rows mark clone size as missing; the rest say once, few, many or name a class of expanded clone.

J: TRBJ2-7; size: -; D: -; V: TRBV2; DNA: TGTGCCAGCCGACCGACAGTGGGAGCATCGAGTTGGGTGTACTTC; CDR3: CASRPTVGASSWVYF
J: TRBJ2-3; size: -; D: TRBD1; V: TRBV3-1; DNA: TGTGCCAGCAGCCCGCAGGGGGCCAGGACAGATACGCAGTATTTT; CDR3: CASSPQGARTDTQYF
J: TRBJ2-5; size: -; D: TRBD2; V: TRBV15; DNA: TGTGCCACCCGCAAAGCGGGAGGGGCCCAAGAGACCCAGTACTTC; CDR3: CATRKAGGAQETQYF
J: TRBJ2-7; size: once; D: TRBD1; V: TRBV11-2; DNA: TGTGCCAGCAGCTTAACCGGGACAGGGGGTGGGGACGAGCAGTACTTC; CDR3: CASSLTGTGGGDEQYF
J: TRBJ2-3; size: -; D: TRBD2; V: TRBV5-1; DNA: TGCGCCAGCAGCTTGGAAGCGGGGTCGCCGCGAAGGACGCAGTATTTT; CDR3: CASSLEAGSPRRTQYF
J: TRBJ2-1; size: -; D: TRBD1; V: TRBV29-1; DNA: TGCAGCGTCCCGTATTCCCCGGGGACAGGGCACAATGAGCAGTTCTTC; CDR3: CSVPYSPGTGHNEQFF
J: TRBJ2-2; size: -; D: -; V: TRBV25-1; DNA: TGTGCCAGCAGTGTGTCATACACCGGGGAGCTGTTTTTT; CDR3: CASSVSYTGELFF
J: TRBJ2-3; size: many; D: -; V: TRBV12-3/TRBV12-4; DNA: TGTGCCAGCACCCCCTTTGGGGGGGCAGGCACAGATACGCAGTATTTT; CDR3: CASTPFGGAGTDTQYF
J: TRBJ1-6; size: -; D: -; V: TRBV20-1; DNA: TGCAGTGCTAGCGCTGGGGTGGCCCTCCACTTT; CDR3: CSASAGVALHF
J: TRBJ1-6; size: -; D: -; V: TRBV5-1; DNA: TGCGCCAGCAGCTATACAGGGCCGAGGCAAAATTCACCCCTCCACTTT; CDR3: CASSYTGPRQNSPLHF
J: TRBJ2-3; size: -; D: TRBD1; V: TRBV4-3; DNA: TGCGCCAGCAGCCACAATACAGGGGGCTCAGATACGCAGTATTTT; CDR3: CASSHNTGGSDTQYF
J: TRBJ2-3; size: -; D: TRBD1; V: TRBV5-1; DNA: TGCGCCAGCAACGGACAGGGGACTAGCACAGATACGCAGTATTTT; CDR3: CASNGQGTSTDTQYF
J: TRBJ2-3; size: few; D: TRBD1; V: TRBV27; DNA: TGTGCCAGCAGTTTCAAGGGGGCCATAGAAACAGATACGCAGTATTTT; CDR3: CASSFKGAIETDTQYF
J: TRBJ2-3; size: many; D: -; V: TRBV20-1; DNA: TGCAGTGCCGGCTTTGGAGGCGCAGATACGCAGTATTTT; CDR3: CSAGFGGADTQYF
J: TRBJ2-1; size: many; D: -; V: TRBV7-6; DNA: TGTGCCAGCAGCTTATCGCCGGGGCAAACCGAGCAGTTCTTC; CDR3: CASSLSPGQTEQFF
J: TRBJ1-1; size: -; D: -; V: TRBV29-1; DNA: TGCGGCGTTGAGGCGGGGGGAAGCTACGCTGAAGCTTTCTTT; CDR3: CGVEAGGSYAEAFF
J: TRBJ2-1; size: -; D: -; V: TRBV4-1; DNA: TGCGCCAGCAGCCAAGATAAGGCCTGGGCTTACAATGAGCAGTTCTTC; CDR3: CASSQDKAWAYNEQFF
J: TRBJ2-3; size: -; D: TRBD1; V: TRBV15; DNA: TGTGCCACCAGCAGTCTGGGACAGACGTATTTT; CDR3: CATSSLGQTYF
J: TRBJ2-3; size: -; D: -; V: TRBV15; DNA: TGTGCCACCAGTCTAGACCCTACAGATACGCAGTATTTT; CDR3: CATSLDPTDTQYF
J: TRBJ2-5; size: few; D: -; V: TRBV5-1; DNA: TGCGCCAGCAGCTTGGTCGACGACCAAGAGACCCAGTACTTC; CDR3: CASSLVDDQETQYF
J: TRBJ2-2; size: -; D: TRBD1; V: TRBV12-3/TRBV12-4; DNA: TGTGCCAGCAGTTTAGCGGGGACAGGGCGCACCGGGGAGCTGTTTTTT; CDR3: CASSLAGTGRTGELFF
J: TRBJ2-7; size: few; D: -; V: TRBV5-1; DNA: TGCGCCAGCAGCGTCGTCGGTGGCAGGTACGAGCAGTACTTC; CDR3: CASSVVGGRYEQYF
J: TRBJ2-5; size: few; D: -; V: TRBV11-2; DNA: TGTGCCAGCAGCTCAGTGTACCAAGAGACCCAGTACTTC; CDR3: CASSSVYQETQYF
J: TRBJ2-1; size: many; D: TRBD2; V: TRBV28; DNA: TGTGCCAGCAGTTTATGGGCGGGAGGTTCCTACAATGAGCAGTTCTTC; CDR3: CASSLWAGGSYNEQFF
J: TRBJ2-4; size: -; D: -; V: TRBV29-1; DNA: TGCAGCGTTGAATCGGGGACGGGCCGGGAAAAAAACATTCAGTACTTC; CDR3: CSVESGTGREKNIQYF
J: TRBJ2-3; size: many; D: TRBD1; V: TRBV28; DNA: TGTGCCACCCTACCGGGACAGTTAACAGATACGCAGTATTTT; CDR3: CATLPGQLTDTQYF
J: TRBJ2-2; size: few; D: -; V: TRBV5-1; DNA: TGCGCCAGCAGGTCCGGGGGCACGAACACCGGGGAGCTGTTTTTT; CDR3: CASRSGGTNTGELFF
J: TRBJ2-1; size: many; D: -; V: TRBV6-5; DNA: TGTGCCAGCCGACTTGACACGTACAATGAGCAGTTCTTC; CDR3: CASRLDTYNEQFF
J: TRBJ2-7; size: -; D: -; V: TRBV14; DNA: TGTGCCAGCAGCCAAGATAGATCAGGGTTCGACGAGCAGTACTTC; CDR3: CASSQDRSGFDEQYF
J: TRBJ2-7; size: -; D: -; V: TRBV5-1; DNA: TGCGCCAGCAGCCCCCCCGGTGACAGGCTATCCTACGAGCAGTACTTC; CDR3: CASSPPGDRLSYEQYF
J: TRBJ2-7; size: -; D: -; V: TRBV7-3; DNA: TGTGCCAGCTCCAACGGACCGGGGAACGAGCAGTACTTC; CDR3: CASSNGPGNEQYF
J: TRBJ2-7; size: once; D: TRBD1; V: TRBV29-1; DNA: TGCAGCGTTGAGGATACTGACAGGGGGATATACGAGCAGTACTTC; CDR3: CSVEDTDRGIYEQYF
J: TRBJ2-4; size: few; D: -; V: TRBV6-5; DNA: TGTGCCAGCGGGACGCTAGCCAAAAACATTCAGTACTTC; CDR3: CASGTLAKNIQYF
J: TRBJ1-2; size: -; D: -; V: TRBV6-5; DNA: TGTGCCGCCCAGGGCATCTATGGCTACACCTTC; CDR3: CAAQGIYGYTF
J: TRBJ1-5; size: -; D: -; V: TRBV7-8; DNA: TGTGCCAGCAGCCGGCGACAGGATCAGCCCCAGCATTTT; CDR3: CASSRRQDQPQHF